Following are 22 T cell receptor beta chains from one sample sequenced in a study of shared clonotypes between healthy human individuals. Some clones are missing from TCRdb's copy, which holds only in-frame ones; the method was immunoSEQ multiplex PCR. The sample lists about 1 million clones, 60% to 80% occurring once. The sequenced sample consisted of memory CD4+ T cells sorted from blood. Subset reported: CD45RA-negative fraction. The receptors shown here come from a man aged 18 to 30 in good health.

The sample holds a few counts of this clone. This sequence joins TRBV28 and TRBJ1-5; no clear D gene. Trimming cost V 7 bases and J 1 base, with 14 bases left between them. This CDR3 comprises 15 residues. CDR1 and CDR2 from the germline V gene are MDHEN and SYDVKM. The CDR3 is CASTTVGTSNQPQHF. CDR3 coding DNA: TGTGCCAGCACCACGGTCGGCACCAGCAATCAGCCCCAGCATTTT. Filled out from reference TRBV28 and TRBJ1-5, the complete variable domain reads DVKVTQSSRYLVKRTGEKVFLECVQDMDHENMFWYRQDPGLGLRLIYFSYDVKMKEKGDIPEGYSVSREKKERFSLILESASTNQTSMYLCASTTVGTSNQPQHFGDGTRLSIL.

In nucleotides, the CDR3 is TGTGCCAGCAGTTTCTCCGGACTAGCGGGTCTATACAATGAGCAGTTCTTC. Protein sequence: CASSFSGLAGLYNEQFF. The chain has TRBV28 and TRBJ2-1, with 11 bases lining up with TRBD2. The CDR3 has 17 amino acids. V trimming: 3 bases; J trimming: 4 bases; junction bases outside the gene matches: 8. Germline V gene sequence: CDR1 MDHEN, CDR2 SYDVKM.

J is TRBJ1-5 and V is TRBV7-9; TRBD1 aligns across 7 bases. The CDR3 covers 15 residues. Trimming cost V 7 bases and J 0 bases; bases outside gene matches: 6. Germline lookup yields CDR1 SEHNR and CDR2 FQNEAQ (reference sequence). CDR3 loop: CASTRDSNSNQPQHF. For the CDR3, the DNA is TGTGCCAGCACCCGGGACAGTAATAGCAATCAGCCCCAGCATTTT.

This chain links TRBV6-5 with TRBJ2-7; D not resolved. The CDR3 covers 11 residues. Trimming stripped 7 bases from V and 4 bases from J, with 8 bases between. Per germline, CDR1 MNHEY and CDR2 SVGAGI. CDR3 sequence: CASKEGYEQYF. CDR3 sequence (DNA): TGTGCCAGCAAGGAAGGGTACGAGCAGTACTTC.

As concerns this clone: Different DNA sequences within this sample yield the same CDR3. The CDR3 region is CASSGGMNTEAFF. The CDR3 DNA reads TGTGCCAGCAGTGGGGGTATGAACACTGAAGCTTTCTTT. The V call is TRBV2, the J call TRBJ1-1, with no clear D. The CDR3 contains 13 residues. Germline loops: CDR1 SNHLY, CDR2 FYNNEI. V gave up 4 bases and J gave up 0 bases, with 6 bases separating them.

This rearrangement joins TRBV28 to TRBJ2-5; 9 nucleotides agree with TRBD2. After removal of 7 bases from V and 4 bases from J, the junction contained 7 bases not matched to a gene. From germline, CDR1 is MDHEN and CDR2 SYDVKM. The CDR3 has 14 amino acids. Written as DNA, the CDR3 is TGTGCCAGCAAGGATAGCGGGGGAGGAGAGACCCAGTACTTC. Amino acids: CASKDSGGGETQYF. The whole variable domain, filled in from reference TRBV28 and TRBJ2-5, reads DVKVTQSSRYLVKRTGEKVFLECVQDMDHENMFWYRQDPGLGLRLIYFSYDVKMKEKGDIPEGYSVSREKKERFSLILESASTNQTSMYLCASKDSGGGETQYFGPGTRLLVL.

This clone was recorded many times. The chain joins TRBV7-2 to TRBJ2-7, with TRBD2 matching over 8 bases. In germline, CDR1 is SGHTA, CDR2 FQGNSA. V shed 5 bases, J shed 3 bases, and the junction held 6 bases outside the gene matches. The CDR3 loop spans 14 amino acids. The CDR3 nucleotides read TGTGCCAGCAGCGCCATAGCGGGATACTACGAGCAGTACTTC. This sequence encodes CASSAIAGYYEQYF.

The V call is TRBV5-1, the J call TRBJ2-5; D unresolved. Deletions cut 4 bases from V and 1 base from J, with 11 bases between. Germline CDR1 and CDR2: SGHRS and YFSETQ. The CDR3 is 14 amino acids. The CDR3 loop is CASSPSSPQETQYF. The CDR3 DNA sequence: TGCGCCAGCAGCCCTTCGTCGCCCCAAGAGACCCAGTACTTC.

The rearrangement uses TRBV6-1 and TRBJ2-7, with 10 bases aligning to TRBD1. Germline CDR1 is MNHNS and CDR2 is SASEGT. Losses at the gene ends were 5 bases for V and 5 bases for J; bases not matched to a gene: 3. CDR3 length: 13 residues. The DNA of the CDR3 is TGTGCCAGCAGTAGGGACAGGGGTGACGAGCAGTACTTC. Protein product: CASSRDRGDEQYF.

The chain links TRBV10-3 to TRBJ2-4; no firm D call. This CDR3 is 13 amino acids long. Germline CDR1 reads ENHRY; CDR2 reads SYGVKD. Trimming removed 8 bases from V and 3 bases from J, with 11 bases in between. The DNA for the CDR3 is TGTGCCATCGGAATGGACGGCAAAAACATTCAGTACTTC. This codes for CAIGMDGKNIQYF.

The chain recombines TRBV30 with TRBJ1-2, with no clear D. Germline loops: CDR1 GTSNPN, CDR2 SVGIG (reference sequence). The ends were cut back, 0 bases at V and 1 base at J, with 6 bases in the middle. The CDR3 runs 13 residues. The CDR3 region is CAWSVWDNYGYTF. DNA for the CDR3: TGTGCCTGGAGTGTTTGGGATAACTATGGCTACACCTTC.

The chain uses TRBV6-4 and TRBJ2-6; weak D call: TRBD2 (5 bases). V was shortened by 2 bases and J by 0 bases, with 11 bases between the two germline ends. CDR1 is MRHNA, CDR2 SNTAGT, per germline. CDR3 length equals 17 residues. The CDR3 reads CASSDLGRDSGANVLTF. Written as DNA, the CDR3 is TGTGCCAGCAGTGACCTTGGACGGGACTCTGGGGCCAACGTCCTGACTTTC.

The V call is TRBV29-1, the J call TRBJ2-5; 7 nucleotides agree with TRBD2. With V trimmed by 4 bases and J by 11 bases, 10 bases remained unmatched. Germline CDR1 reads SQVTM; CDR2 reads ANQGSEA. This CDR3 comprises 12 residues. The CDR3 DNA follows: TGCAGCGTTGGACGGGACCGGGGGGAGCAGTACTTC. Protein: CSVGRDRGEQYF. Complete variable domain (other parts from reference TRBV29-1 and TRBJ2-5): SAVISQKPSRDICQRGTSLTIQCQVDSQVTMMFWYRQQPGQSLTLIATANQGSEATYESGFVIDKFPISRPNLTFSTLTVSNMSPEDSSIYLCSVGRDRGEQYFGPGTRLLVL.

With regard to this clone: This same CDR3 is encoded by further DNA sequences in the sample. The genes are TRBV20-1 and TRBJ2-5, with D uncertain. The ends were cut back, 5 bases at V and 4 bases at J, with 2 bases in the middle. The germline V gene has CDR1 DFQATT and CDR2 SNEGSKA (reference sequence). The CDR3 is 9 residues long. In DNA, the CDR3 is TGCAGTGCTCCAGAGACCCAGTACTTC. It translates to CSAPETQYF.

DNA for the CDR3: TGTGCCAGCAGTTTTAGGAGCTATGGCTACACCTTC. It translates to CASSFRSYGYTF. The chain joins TRBV28 to TRBJ1-2; unclear D gene. Germline CDR1 and CDR2: MDHEN and SYDVKM. The CDR3 extends over 12 amino acids. Deletions cut 3 bases from V and 4 bases from J, with 6 bases between.

The V call is TRBV5-1, the J call TRBJ1-2, with D possibly matching TRBD1 (5 bases). Per the germline V gene, CDR1 is SGHRS and CDR2 is YFSETQ. The CDR3 has 15 residues. Between the trimmed V and J ends, which lost 2 bases and 6 bases, there was a span of 17 bases. In DNA form, the CDR3 reads TGCGCCAGCAGCTTTGCCGGGGATGGGGGAAATGGCTACACCTTC. Translation: CASSFAGDGGNGYTF. The whole variable domain, remainder taken from reference TRBV5-1 and TRBJ1-2, is KAGVTQTPRYLIKTRGQQVTLSCSPISGHRSVSWYQQTPGQGLQFLFEYFSETQRNKGNFPGRFSGRQFSNSRSEMNVSTLELGDSALYLCASSFAGDGGNGYTFGSGTRLTVV.

The V gene is TRBV11-3, the J gene TRBJ2-7; 9 nucleotides line up with TRBD1. Trimming at V came to 5 bases and at J to 1 base, leaving 3 bases not matched to a gene. The CDR3 consists of 14 residues. Germline V gives CDR1 SGHNT, CDR2 YENEEA. The CDR3 loop is CASSPDRGSYEQYF. The CDR3 DNA follows: TGTGCCAGCAGCCCGGACAGGGGATCCTACGAGCAGTACTTC.

Remarks on this clone: This specimen includes other DNA sequences encoding the same CDR3. The genes are TRBV5-1 and TRBJ1-5; perhaps TRBD1 as D (5 bases). Trimming stripped 1 base from V and 0 bases from J, with 8 bases between. Germline CDR1 is SGHRS and CDR2 is YFSETQ. CDR3 length: 15 amino acids. The CDR3 is CASSLQGYSNQPQHF. In nucleotides, the CDR3 is TGCGCCAGCAGCTTGCAGGGTTATAGCAATCAGCCCCAGCATTTT. Full variable domain (missing parts from reference TRBV5-1 and TRBJ1-5): KAGVTQTPRYLIKTRGQQVTLSCSPISGHRSVSWYQQTPGQGLQFLFEYFSETQRNKGNFPGRFSGRQFSNSRSEMNVSTLELGDSALYLCASSLQGYSNQPQHFGDGTRLSIL.

V and J are TRBV30 and TRBJ1-3; 8 bases are a match to TRBD1. The CDR3 totals 15 residues. After removal of 4 bases from V and 2 bases from J, the junction contained 7 bases not matched to a gene. Germline CDR1 reads GTSNPN; CDR2 reads SVGIG (reference sequence). The CDR3 DNA reads TGTGCCTGGAAGGACAGGGTGGGAACTGGAAACACCATATATTTT. This encodes CAWKDRVGTGNTIYF.

The V gene is TRBV6-5, the J gene TRBJ2-5; the D gene is possibly TRBD2 (7 bases). Between the trimmed V and J ends, which lost 6 bases and 4 bases, there was a span of 15 bases. The CDR3 runs 14 residues. Germline lookup yields CDR1 MNHEY and CDR2 SVGAGI. The CDR3 region has the DNA TGTGCCAGCAGCCTACTGCGGGGGCGAGAGACCCAGTACTTC. Protein: CASSLLRGRETQYF.

The rearrangement links TRBV28 to TRBJ1-4; D is possibly TRBD1 (6 bases). The CDR3 consists of 13 residues. Per the germline V gene, CDR1 is MDHEN and CDR2 is SYDVKM. The ends were cut back, 8 bases at V and 7 bases at J, with 14 bases in the middle. The CDR3 nucleotides read TGTGCCAGCGTACAGGGTCGAGGTGAAAAACTGTTTTTT. Translation gives CASVQGRGEKLFF.

The count of this clone is one. V gene TRBV18 combines with J gene TRBJ2-3; no firm D call. The CDR3 totals 13 residues. Germline values: CDR1 KGHSH, CDR2 LQKENI. V shed 5 bases and J shed 3 bases, with 9 bases lying between them. The CDR3 is CASSRRQTDTQYF. CDR3 coding DNA: TGTGCCAGCTCAAGAAGGCAGACAGATACGCAGTATTTT. Together with reference TRBV18 and TRBJ2-3, the CDR3 gives the full variable domain: NAGVMQNPRHLVRRRGQEARLRCSPMKGHSHVYWYRQLPEEGLKFMVYLQKENIIDESGMPKERFSAEFPKEGPSILRIQQVVRGDSAAYFCASSRRQTDTQYFGPGTRLTVL.